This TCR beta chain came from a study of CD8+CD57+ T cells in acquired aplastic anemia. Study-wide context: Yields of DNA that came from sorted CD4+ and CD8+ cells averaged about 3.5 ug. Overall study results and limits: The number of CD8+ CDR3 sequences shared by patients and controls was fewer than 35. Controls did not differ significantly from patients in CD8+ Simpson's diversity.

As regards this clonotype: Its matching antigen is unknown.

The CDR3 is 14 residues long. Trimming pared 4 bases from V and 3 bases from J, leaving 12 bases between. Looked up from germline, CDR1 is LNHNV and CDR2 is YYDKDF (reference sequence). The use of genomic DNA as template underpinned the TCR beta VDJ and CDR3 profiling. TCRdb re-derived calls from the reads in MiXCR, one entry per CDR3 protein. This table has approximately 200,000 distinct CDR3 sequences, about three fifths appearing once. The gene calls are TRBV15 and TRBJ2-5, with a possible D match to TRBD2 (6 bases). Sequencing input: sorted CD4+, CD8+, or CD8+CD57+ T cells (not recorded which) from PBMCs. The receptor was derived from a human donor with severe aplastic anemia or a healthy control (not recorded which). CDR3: CATSIGGLEETQYF. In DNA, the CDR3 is TGTGCCACCAGCATTGGGGGGTTAGAAGAGACCCAGTACTTC.